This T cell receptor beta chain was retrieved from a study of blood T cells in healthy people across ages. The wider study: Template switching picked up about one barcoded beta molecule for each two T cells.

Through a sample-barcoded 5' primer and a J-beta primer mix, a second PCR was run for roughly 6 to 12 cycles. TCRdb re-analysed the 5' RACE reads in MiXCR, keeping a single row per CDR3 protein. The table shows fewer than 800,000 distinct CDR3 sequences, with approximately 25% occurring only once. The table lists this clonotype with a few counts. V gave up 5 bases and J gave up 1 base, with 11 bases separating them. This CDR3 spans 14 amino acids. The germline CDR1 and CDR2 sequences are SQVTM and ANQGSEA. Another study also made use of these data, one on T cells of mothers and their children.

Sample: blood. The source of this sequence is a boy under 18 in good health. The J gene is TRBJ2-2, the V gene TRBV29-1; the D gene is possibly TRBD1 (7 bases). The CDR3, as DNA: TGCAGCGTTTCCCAGGGGGGGAACACCGGGGAGCTGTTTTTT. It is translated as CSVSQGGNTGELFF.